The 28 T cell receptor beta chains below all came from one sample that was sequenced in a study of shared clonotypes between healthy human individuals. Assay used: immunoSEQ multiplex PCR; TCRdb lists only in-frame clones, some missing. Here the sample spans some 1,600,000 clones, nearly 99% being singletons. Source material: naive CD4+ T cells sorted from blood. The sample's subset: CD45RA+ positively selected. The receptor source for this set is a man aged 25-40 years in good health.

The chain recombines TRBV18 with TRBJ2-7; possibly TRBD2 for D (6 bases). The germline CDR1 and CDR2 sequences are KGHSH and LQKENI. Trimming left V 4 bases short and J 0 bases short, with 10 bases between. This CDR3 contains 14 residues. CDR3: CASSRWGDSYEQYF. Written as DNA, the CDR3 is TGTGCCAGCTCACGTTGGGGGGACTCCTACGAGCAGTACTTC. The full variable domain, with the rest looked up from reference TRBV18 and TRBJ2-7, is NAGVMQNPRHLVRRRGQEARLRCSPMKGHSHVYWYRQLPEEGLKFMVYLQKENIIDESGMPKERFSAEFPKEGPSILRIQQVVRGDSAAYFCASSRWGDSYEQYFGPGTRLTVT.

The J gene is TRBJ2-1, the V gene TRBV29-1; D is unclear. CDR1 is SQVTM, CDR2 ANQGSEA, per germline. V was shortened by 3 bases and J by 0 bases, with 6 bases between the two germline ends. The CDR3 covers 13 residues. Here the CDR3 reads CSVESSSYNEQFF. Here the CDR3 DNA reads TGCAGCGTTGAGAGTAGCTCCTACAATGAGCAGTTCTTC.

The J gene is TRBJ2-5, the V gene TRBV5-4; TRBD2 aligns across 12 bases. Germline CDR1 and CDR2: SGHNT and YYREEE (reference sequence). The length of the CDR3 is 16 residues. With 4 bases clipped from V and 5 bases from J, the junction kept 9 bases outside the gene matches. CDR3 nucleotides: TGTGCCAGCAGCCTTCGACTAGCGGGAGATGGGGAGACCCAGTACTTC. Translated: CASSLRLAGDGETQYF.

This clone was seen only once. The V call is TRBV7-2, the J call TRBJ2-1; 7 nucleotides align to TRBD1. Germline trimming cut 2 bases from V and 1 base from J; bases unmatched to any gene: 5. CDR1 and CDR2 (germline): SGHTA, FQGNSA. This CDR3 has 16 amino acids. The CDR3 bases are TGTGCCAGCAGCTTAAGAATCAGGGGGTCCTACAATGAGCAGTTCTTC. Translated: CASSLRIRGSYNEQFF.

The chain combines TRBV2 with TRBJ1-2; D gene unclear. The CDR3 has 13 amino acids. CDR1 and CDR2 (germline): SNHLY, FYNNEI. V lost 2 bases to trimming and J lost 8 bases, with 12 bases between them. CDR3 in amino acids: CASSELTTLGYTF. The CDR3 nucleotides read TGTGCCAGCAGTGAACTGACCACTCTAGGCTACACCTTC. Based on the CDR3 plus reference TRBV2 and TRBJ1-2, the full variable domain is EPEVTQTPSHQVTQMGQEVILRCVPISNHLYFYWYRQILGQKVEFLVSFYNNEISEKSEIFDDQFSVERPDGSNFTLKIRSTKLEDSAMYFCASSELTTLGYTFGSGTRLTVV.

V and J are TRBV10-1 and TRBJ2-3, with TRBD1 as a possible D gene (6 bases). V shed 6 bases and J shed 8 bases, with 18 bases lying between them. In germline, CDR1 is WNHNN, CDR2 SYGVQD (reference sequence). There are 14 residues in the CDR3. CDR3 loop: CASSSGTTQGTQYF. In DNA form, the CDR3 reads TGCGCCAGCAGCTCAGGGACAACCCAGGGTACGCAGTATTTT.

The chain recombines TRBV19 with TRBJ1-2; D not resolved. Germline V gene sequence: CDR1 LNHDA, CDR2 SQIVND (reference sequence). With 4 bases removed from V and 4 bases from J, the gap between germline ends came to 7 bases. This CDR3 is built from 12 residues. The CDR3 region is CASSSQIYGYTF. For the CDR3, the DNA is TGTGCCAGTAGTAGCCAAATCTATGGCTACACCTTC.

CDR3 amino acids: CSVARGATNEKLFF. CDR3 DNA sequence: TGCAGCGTTGCCAGGGGGGCAACTAATGAAAAACTGTTTTTT. The chain carries TRBV29-1 and TRBJ1-4; 7 nucleotides align to TRBD1. The junction had 2 bases not matched to a gene; V was cut back by 4 bases and J by 0 bases. The CDR3 consists of 14 residues. Germline CDR1 and CDR2: SQVTM and ANQGSEA.

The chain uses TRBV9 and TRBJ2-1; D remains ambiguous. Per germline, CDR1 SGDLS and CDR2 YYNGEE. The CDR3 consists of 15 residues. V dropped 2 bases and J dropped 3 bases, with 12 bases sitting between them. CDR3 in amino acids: CASSVDFRVYNEQFF. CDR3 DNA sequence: TGTGCCAGCAGCGTTGACTTCCGCGTCTACAATGAGCAGTTCTTC.

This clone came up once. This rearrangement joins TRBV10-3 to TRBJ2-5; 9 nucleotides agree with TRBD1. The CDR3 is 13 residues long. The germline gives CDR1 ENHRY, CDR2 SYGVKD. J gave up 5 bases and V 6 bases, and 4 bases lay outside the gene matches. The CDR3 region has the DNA TGTGCCATCAGACAGGGGGCTGGCGAGACCCAGTACTTC. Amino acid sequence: CAIRQGAGETQYF.

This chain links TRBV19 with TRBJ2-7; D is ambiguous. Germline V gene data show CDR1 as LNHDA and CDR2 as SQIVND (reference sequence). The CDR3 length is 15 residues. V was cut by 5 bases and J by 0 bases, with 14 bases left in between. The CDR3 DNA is TGTGCCAGTAGTTCCAAGTGGTACCCCTCCTACGAGCAGTACTTC. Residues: CASSSKWYPSYEQYF.

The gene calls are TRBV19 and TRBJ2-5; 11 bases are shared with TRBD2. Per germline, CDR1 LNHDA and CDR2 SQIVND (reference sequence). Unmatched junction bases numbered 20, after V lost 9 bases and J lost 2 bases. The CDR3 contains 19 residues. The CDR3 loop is CARPCNLTSGMVGQETQYF. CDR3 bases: TGTGCCAGACCGTGTAACCTGACTAGCGGGATGGTGGGTCAAGAGACCCAGTACTTC.

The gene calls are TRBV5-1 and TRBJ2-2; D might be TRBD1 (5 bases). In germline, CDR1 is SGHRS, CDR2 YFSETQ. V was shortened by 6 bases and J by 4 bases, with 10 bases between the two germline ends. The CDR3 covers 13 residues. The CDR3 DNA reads TGCGCCAGCACCTCAGGGTCCACCGGGGAGCTGTTTTTT. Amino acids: CASTSGSTGELFF.

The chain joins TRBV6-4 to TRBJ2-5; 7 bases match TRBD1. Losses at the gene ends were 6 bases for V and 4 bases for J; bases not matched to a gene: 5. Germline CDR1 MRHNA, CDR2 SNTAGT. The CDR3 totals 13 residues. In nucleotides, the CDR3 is TGTGCCAGCAGGACACAGGGGTTAGAGACCCAGTACTTC. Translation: CASRTQGLETQYF.

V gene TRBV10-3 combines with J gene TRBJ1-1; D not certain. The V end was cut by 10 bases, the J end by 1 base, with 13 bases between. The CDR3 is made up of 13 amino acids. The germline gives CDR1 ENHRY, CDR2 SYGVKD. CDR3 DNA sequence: TGTGCCACCCGGAGGCGAGGGAACACTGAAGCTTTCTTT. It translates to CATRRRGNTEAFF.

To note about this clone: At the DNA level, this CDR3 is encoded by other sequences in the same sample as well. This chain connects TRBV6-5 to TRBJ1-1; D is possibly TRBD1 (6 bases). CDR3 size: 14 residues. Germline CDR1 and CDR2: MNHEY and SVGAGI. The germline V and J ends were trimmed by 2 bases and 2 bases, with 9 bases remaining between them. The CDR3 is CASSYQGLNTEAFF. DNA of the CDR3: TGTGCCAGCAGTTACCAGGGGCTCAACACTGAAGCTTTCTTT.

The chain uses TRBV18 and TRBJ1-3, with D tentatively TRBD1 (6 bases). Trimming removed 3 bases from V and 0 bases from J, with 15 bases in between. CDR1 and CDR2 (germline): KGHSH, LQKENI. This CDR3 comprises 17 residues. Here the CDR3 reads CASSPFPLDSSGNTIYF. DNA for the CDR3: TGTGCCAGCTCACCTTTCCCCCTGGACAGCTCTGGAAACACCATATATTTT. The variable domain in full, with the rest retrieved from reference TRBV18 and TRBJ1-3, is NAGVMQNPRHLVRRRGQEARLRCSPMKGHSHVYWYRQLPEEGLKFMVYLQKENIIDESGMPKERFSAEFPKEGPSILRIQQVVRGDSAAYFCASSPFPLDSSGNTIYFGEGSWLTVV.

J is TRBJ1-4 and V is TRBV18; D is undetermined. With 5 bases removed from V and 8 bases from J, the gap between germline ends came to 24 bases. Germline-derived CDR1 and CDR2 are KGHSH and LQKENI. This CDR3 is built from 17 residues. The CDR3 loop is CASSDGLGSIAREKLFF. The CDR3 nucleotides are TGTGCCAGCTCAGATGGCCTTGGGTCCATCGCTCGGGAAAAACTGTTTTTT. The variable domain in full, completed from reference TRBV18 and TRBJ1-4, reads NAGVMQNPRHLVRRRGQEARLRCSPMKGHSHVYWYRQLPEEGLKFMVYLQKENIIDESGMPKERFSAEFPKEGPSILRIQQVVRGDSAAYFCASSDGLGSIAREKLFFGSGTQLSVL.

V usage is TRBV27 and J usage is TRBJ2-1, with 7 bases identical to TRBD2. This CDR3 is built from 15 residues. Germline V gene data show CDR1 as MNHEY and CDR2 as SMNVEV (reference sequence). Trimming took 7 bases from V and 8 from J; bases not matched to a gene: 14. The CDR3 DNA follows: TGTGCCAGCAAATGGGCGGGAGTTCCCCTGCATGAGCAGTTCTTC. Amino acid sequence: CASKWAGVPLHEQFF.

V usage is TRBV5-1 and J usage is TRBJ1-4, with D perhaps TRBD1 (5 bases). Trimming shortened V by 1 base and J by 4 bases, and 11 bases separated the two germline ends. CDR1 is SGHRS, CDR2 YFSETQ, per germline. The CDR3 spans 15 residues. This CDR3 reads CASSLRDARNEKLFF. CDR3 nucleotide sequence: TGCGCCAGCAGCTTGCGGGACGCCCGTAATGAAAAACTGTTTTTT.

DNA for the CDR3: TGCGCCACCCGGGGGGGGTCGGCTTTTGATGAAAAACTGTTTTTT. Its protein is CATRGGSAFDEKLFF. The chain recombines TRBV10-2 with TRBJ1-4; a weak D match, TRBD1 (5 bases). Deletions cut 10 bases from V and 6 bases from J, with 21 bases between. CDR3 length: 15 residues. Germline CDR1 and CDR2: WSHSY and SAAADI.

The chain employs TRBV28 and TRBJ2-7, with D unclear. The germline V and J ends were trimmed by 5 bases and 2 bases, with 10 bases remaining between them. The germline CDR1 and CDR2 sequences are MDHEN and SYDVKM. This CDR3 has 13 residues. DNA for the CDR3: TGTGCCAGCAGTGCATCTAGGACCTACGAGCAGTACTTC. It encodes CASSASRTYEQYF.

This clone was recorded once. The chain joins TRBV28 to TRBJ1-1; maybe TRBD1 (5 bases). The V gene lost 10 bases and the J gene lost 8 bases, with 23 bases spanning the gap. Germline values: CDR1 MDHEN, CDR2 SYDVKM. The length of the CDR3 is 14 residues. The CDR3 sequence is CAIYPWEGDREAFF. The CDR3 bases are TGTGCCATCTACCCCTGGGAGGGTGACAGAGAAGCTTTCTTT. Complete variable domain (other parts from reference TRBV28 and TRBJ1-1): DVKVTQSSRYLVKRTGEKVFLECVQDMDHENMFWYRQDPGLGLRLIYFSYDVKMKEKGDIPEGYSVSREKKERFSLILESASTNQTSMYLCAIYPWEGDREAFFGQGTRLTVV.

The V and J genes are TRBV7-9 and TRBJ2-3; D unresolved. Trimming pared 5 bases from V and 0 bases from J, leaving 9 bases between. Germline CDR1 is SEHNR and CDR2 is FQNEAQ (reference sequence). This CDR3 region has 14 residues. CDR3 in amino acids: CASSLPDSTDTQYF. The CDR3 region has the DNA TGTGCCAGCAGCCTGCCGGATAGCACAGATACGCAGTATTTT.

CDR3 loop: CASSVKTSGSNEQFF. The CDR3 region has the DNA TGTGCCAGCAGCGTGAAAACTAGCGGGAGCAATGAGCAGTTCTTC. This chain uses TRBV9 with TRBJ2-1; 11 nucleotides agree with TRBD2. The germline gives CDR1 SGDLS, CDR2 YYNGEE. Trimming cost V 2 bases and J 6 bases; bases outside gene matches: 4. The CDR3 covers 15 residues.

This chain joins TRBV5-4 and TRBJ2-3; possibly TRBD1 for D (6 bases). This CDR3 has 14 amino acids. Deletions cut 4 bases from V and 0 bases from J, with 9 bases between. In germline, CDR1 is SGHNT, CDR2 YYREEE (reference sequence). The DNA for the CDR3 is TGTGCCAGCAGCCGGACAGTTAGCACAGATACGCAGTATTTT. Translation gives CASSRTVSTDTQYF.

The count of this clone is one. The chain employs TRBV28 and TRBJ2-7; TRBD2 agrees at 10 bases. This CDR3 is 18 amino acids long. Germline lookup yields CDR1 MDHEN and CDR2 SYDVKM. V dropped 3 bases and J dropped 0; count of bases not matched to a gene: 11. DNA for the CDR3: TGTGCCAGCAGTTTCCCGGGGACTAGCGCAAAGAGCTCCTACGAGCAGTACTTC. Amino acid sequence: CASSFPGTSAKSSYEQYF.

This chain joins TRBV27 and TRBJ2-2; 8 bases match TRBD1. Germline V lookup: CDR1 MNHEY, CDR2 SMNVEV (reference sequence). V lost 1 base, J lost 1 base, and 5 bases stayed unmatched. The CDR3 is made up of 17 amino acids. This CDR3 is CASSLFRQGLNTGELFF. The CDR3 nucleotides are TGTGCCAGCAGTTTATTCCGACAGGGGTTGAACACCGGGGAGCTGTTTTTT.